This T cell receptor beta chain was sequenced in a study of OX40 agonist ivuxolimab in advanced cancers. Blood samples were obtained at baseline, cycle 4 day 1, and cycle 7 day 1. TCRdb keeps only in-frame clones here, not all; method: immunoSEQ multiplex PCR. This table has more than 5,500 clones, 84% appearing once. Notes on this clone: As yet, its antigen is unknown.

Broader study findings: CD4+ and CD8+ blood T cells expanded clonally by week 6 at 0.1 to 3.0 mg/kg. CD8+ T cells averaged more expanded clones than CD4+.

The CDR3 length is 13 residues. The V end was cut by 5 bases, the J end by 6 bases, with 14 bases between. Germline CDR1 reads SGHTA; CDR2 reads FQGNSA. This chain joins TRBV7-2 and TRBJ2-7; D remains unclear. The receptor was derived from an adult with an advanced solid tumor such as melanoma, head and neck, liver or kidney cancer. Sequencing was performed on CD4+ or CD8+ T cells sorted from blood, taken in a trial of the OX40 agonist ivuxolimab. The chain's CDR3 is CASSPSITSEQYF. As DNA, the CDR3 is TGTGCCAGCAGCCCCTCGATAACCTCCGAGCAGTACTTC.